This T cell receptor (beta chain) appears in the sequencing data of a study of T cell responses to AZD1222 COVID-19 vaccine. Sequencing was performed with immunoSEQ multiplex PCR; in TCRdb, only in-frame clones are kept and a portion is missing. Found here are more than 150,000 clones, 75% to 95% of them singletons; the top ten hold around 1.5%. The germline gives CDR1 LNHDA, CDR2 SQIVND (reference sequence). V shed 2 bases and J shed 4 bases, with 12 bases lying between them. The length of the CDR3 is 15 residues. The sequenced sample was peripheral blood, obtained on day 0 of AZD1222 vaccination. The chain carries TRBV19 and TRBJ1-5; no definite D call. This TCR came from an adult in good health. The CDR3 nucleotides read TGTGCCAGTAGTATATTTGGACTGAGGAATCAGCCCCAGCATTTT. Encoded protein: CASSIFGLRNQPQHF.